This passage covers 25 T cell receptor beta chains from one sample sequenced in a study of Ad26.COV2.S vaccination and SARS-CoV-2 variants. Sample treatment: 15 to 20 received Ad26.COV2.S at low or high dose, single or two shots; about 5 received placebo; per-sample allocation not given. After the first vaccine or placebo injection, samples were drawn on day 63. Assay: immunoSEQ multiplex PCR; the TCRdb copy retains only in-frame clones and omits some. The repertoire holds some 390,000 clones, with 88% as singletons. The input for sequencing was peripheral blood, taken in a trial of Ad26.COV2.S vaccine versus placebo. The receptor set was obtained from a person between 18 and 65 years old who received the Ad26.COV2.S COVID-19 vaccine or a placebo.

This clone was recorded once. The CDR3 reads CASSLGLGAGEKLFF. The CDR3 DNA sequence: TGCGCCAGCAGCTTGGGCCTTGGGGCCGGGGAAAAACTGTTTTTT. J is TRBJ1-4 and V is TRBV5-1; TRBD1 might be the D (5 bases). The CDR3 is 15 residues long. V lost 0 bases to trimming and J lost 8 bases, with 14 bases between them. CDR1 and CDR2 from the germline V gene are SGHRS and YFSETQ.

J is TRBJ2-5 and V is TRBV5-1, with D tentatively TRBD1 (5 bases). The CDR3 length is 15 residues. V was cut by 4 bases and J by 0 bases, with 13 bases left in between. Germline loops: CDR1 SGHRS, CDR2 YFSETQ. The CDR3: CASSISGRDQETQYF. DNA for the CDR3: TGCGCCAGCAGCATCTCCGGCAGGGACCAAGAGACCCAGTACTTC.

The genes are TRBV4-3 and TRBJ1-1, with TRBD1 matching over 9 bases. Germline CDR1 LGHNA, CDR2 YSLEER. CDR3 length: 15 residues. The junction had 7 bases not matched to a gene; V was cut back by 4 bases and J by 4 bases. CDR3 sequence reads: CASSPKTGGTTEAFF. CDR3 sequence (DNA): TGCGCCAGCAGCCCGAAGACAGGGGGGACCACTGAAGCTTTCTTT.

The gene calls are TRBV19 and TRBJ1-1; D is ambiguous. There are 17 residues in the CDR3. The germline CDR1 and CDR2 sequences are LNHDA and SQIVND (reference sequence). V lost 2 bases and J 0 bases, leaving 16 bases between the germline ends. This chain's CDR3 is CASSISGIGRMNTEAFF. CDR3 coding DNA: TGTGCCAGTAGTATATCTGGGATCGGGCGGATGAACACTGAAGCTTTCTTT.

This rearrangement joins TRBV27 to TRBJ1-1, with D uncertain. V lost 5 bases to trimming and J lost 3 bases, with 10 bases between them. From germline, CDR1 is MNHEY and CDR2 SMNVEV (reference sequence). The CDR3 covers 13 residues. CDR3 nucleotides: TGTGCCAGCAGTCGGTTGGGCCACACTGAAGCTTTCTTT. It encodes CASSRLGHTEAFF.

The chain employs TRBV30 and TRBJ2-7; D remains ambiguous. Germline CDR1 is GTSNPN and CDR2 is SVGIG (reference sequence). This CDR3 comprises 14 residues. Trimming took 3 bases from V and 3 from J, leaving 15 bases between them. The DNA of the CDR3 is TGTGCCTGGAGACGGCCGGGTCCTAACTACGAGCAGTACTTC. Protein product: CAWRRPGPNYEQYF.

This clone has a single count. J is TRBJ2-3 and V is TRBV25-1; tentatively, D is TRBD1 (5 bases). Germline V gene sequence: CDR1 MGHDK, CDR2 SYGVNS. V was shortened by 2 bases and J by 8 bases, with 11 bases between the two germline ends. The CDR3 contains 13 residues. The CDR3 loop reads CASSEGAIATQYF. CDR3 bases: TGTGCCAGCAGTGAAGGGGCGATCGCTACGCAGTATTTT.

The chain carries TRBV24-1 and TRBJ2-5; TRBD2 matches 14 bases. Germline V gives CDR1 KGHDR, CDR2 SFDVKD. V lost 4 bases, J lost 4 bases, and 10 bases stayed unmatched. This CDR3 comprises 18 residues. In DNA, the CDR3 is TGTGCCACCAGTGAGGGTGGGACTAGCGGGGGAATTGGAGAGACCCAGTACTTC. Its protein product is CATSEGGTSGGIGETQYF.

J is TRBJ1-1 and V is TRBV2; the D is unclear. The CDR3 is 12 residues long. Per germline, CDR1 SNHLY and CDR2 FYNNEI. The V gene lost 4 bases and the J gene lost 8 bases, with 11 bases spanning the gap. CDR3 sequence: CASSVMAVEAFF. CDR3 in DNA: TGTGCCAGCAGTGTTATGGCGGTGGAAGCTTTCTTT. Full variable domain (remainder filled in from reference TRBV2 and TRBJ1-1): EPEVTQTPSHQVTQMGQEVILRCVPISNHLYFYWYRQILGQKVEFLVSFYNNEISEKSEIFDDQFSVERPDGSNFTLKIRSTKLEDSAMYFCASSVMAVEAFFGQGTRLTVV.

The V and J genes are TRBV4-1 and TRBJ1-1; D unclear. Germline-derived CDR1 and CDR2 are MGHRA and YSYEKL. V gave up 5 bases and J gave up 4 bases, with 14 bases separating them. CDR3 length: 14 amino acids. The CDR3 sequence: CASSTHPTGTEAFF. The CDR3 DNA sequence: TGCGCCAGCAGCACACACCCTACGGGCACTGAAGCTTTCTTT.

The V call is TRBV14, the J call TRBJ2-1; D not certain. Germline V gene lookup returns CDR1 SGHDN and CDR2 FVKESK. The CDR3 is 13 amino acids. V was trimmed by 1 base and J by 5 bases, leaving 6 bases between them. The CDR3 region is CASSQGTNNEQFF. CDR3 bases: TGTGCCAGCAGCCAAGGAACTAACAATGAGCAGTTCTTC.

This chain links TRBV5-1 with TRBJ2-7; 7 nucleotides align to TRBD2. V gave up 2 bases and J gave up 0 bases; unmatched junction bases: 11. This CDR3 has 17 amino acids. CDR1 and CDR2 from the germline V gene are SGHRS and YFSETQ. In DNA form, the CDR3 reads TGCGCCAGCAGCTTAGGGTTCCAGCGCGGGAGCTCCTACGAGCAGTACTTC. As protein: CASSLGFQRGSSYEQYF. Full variable domain (rest looked up from reference TRBV5-1 and TRBJ2-7): KAGVTQTPRYLIKTRGQQVTLSCSPISGHRSVSWYQQTPGQGLQFLFEYFSETQRNKGNFPGRFSGRQFSNSRSEMNVSTLELGDSALYLCASSLGFQRGSSYEQYFGPGTRLTVT.

The chain employs TRBV2 and TRBJ2-6, with 8 positions matching TRBD1. In germline, CDR1 is SNHLY, CDR2 FYNNEI. The ends lost 9 bases at V and 2 bases at J; junction bases unmatched: 0. The CDR3 sequence is 13 residues long. The CDR3 loop is CARQGAGANVLTF. CDR3 sequence (DNA): TGTGCCAGACAGGGGGCTGGGGCCAACGTCCTGACTTTC.

The chain has TRBV13 and TRBJ2-7; no definite D call. Per the germline V gene, CDR1 is PRHDT and CDR2 is FYEKMQ (reference sequence). Trimming stripped 2 bases from V and 0 bases from J, with 2 bases between. The CDR3 spans 12 residues. The CDR3 sequence: CASSLRSYEQYF. CDR3 bases: TGTGCCAGCAGCTTACGCTCCTACGAGCAGTACTTC.

This clone ranks as medium-sized (0.01 to 0.1%). This chain links TRBV6-1 with TRBJ2-5; TRBD2 matches at 11 bases. The CDR3 sequence is 15 residues long. The germline V gene has CDR1 MNHNS and CDR2 SASEGT. The junction had 0 bases not matched to a gene; V was cut back by 2 bases and J by 1 base. CDR3 sequence reads: CASSELAGGQETQYF. CDR3 nucleotides: TGTGCCAGCAGTGAACTAGCGGGGGGCCAAGAGACCCAGTACTTC.

The chain links TRBV6-1 to TRBJ1-6, with 8 bases fitting TRBD1. V shed 0 bases and J 11 bases; nucleotides not matched to a gene: 6. The CDR3 has 15 amino acids. Per germline, CDR1 MNHNS and CDR2 SASEGT. CDR3 sequence reads: CASSEALGQGPPLHF. CDR3 DNA: TGTGCCAGCAGTGAAGCGCTAGGACAGGGCCCACCCCTCCACTTT.

The chain recombines TRBV19 with TRBJ2-7, with TRBD2 matching 7 bases. The CDR3 consists of 15 residues. CDR1 is LNHDA and CDR2 is SQIVND in the germline V gene (reference sequence). V lost 6 bases and J lost 3; bases outside the gene matches: 11. The CDR3 DNA sequence: TGTGCCAGTAGGCGACGCGGCGCGGGGGACTACGAGCAGTACTTC. This encodes CASRRRGAGDYEQYF.

The V call is TRBV6-1, the J call TRBJ2-3; D is ambiguous. CDR1 and CDR2 from the germline V gene are MNHNS and SASEGT. V lost 2 bases, J lost 0 bases, and 12 bases lay in between. This CDR3 has 16 amino acids. CDR3 sequence: CASSESGGYSTDTQYF. For the CDR3, the DNA is TGTGCCAGCAGTGAATCTGGCGGCTACAGCACAGATACGCAGTATTTT.

This chain uses TRBV6-2 or TRBV6-3 with TRBJ2-1; TRBD1 agrees at 7 bases. This CDR3 has 15 residues. Trimming cost V 4 bases and J 7 bases; bases outside gene matches: 10. Germline values: CDR1 MNHEY, CDR2 SVGEGT. This CDR3 is CASSFRTGVGNEQFF. CDR3 bases: TGTGCCAGCAGTTTCCGGACAGGTGTGGGGAATGAGCAGTTCTTC.

This clone has just a few counts. The same CDR3 arises from other DNA sequences in this sample as well. The V call is TRBV10-3, the J call TRBJ1-1; weak D call: TRBD1 (5 bases). Germline V gives CDR1 ENHRY, CDR2 SYGVKD. V lost 6 bases, J lost 5 bases, and 7 bases lay in between. There are 11 residues in the CDR3. The CDR3 loop reads CAIRGGTEAFF. Written as DNA, the CDR3 is TGTGCCATCAGGGGGGGAACTGAAGCTTTCTTT.

This clone came up once. The chain links TRBV3-1 (or the pseudogene TRBV3-2) to TRBJ2-6; 9 bases are a match to TRBD1. Unmatched junction bases numbered 12, after V lost 2 bases and J lost 1 base. The CDR3 consists of 20 residues. Per germline, CDR1 LGHDT and CDR2 YNNKEL (reference sequence). For the CDR3, the DNA is TGTGCCAGCAGCCAACCGATACAGGGGGCGAGGCGTTCTGGGGCCAACGTCCTGACTTTC. This sequence encodes CASSQPIQGARRSGANVLTF.

This chain connects TRBV5-4 to TRBJ2-3; TRBD2 matches 9 bases. In germline, CDR1 is SGHNT, CDR2 YYREEE (reference sequence). CDR3 length: 16 residues. Trimming at V came to 0 bases and at J to 4 bases, leaving 6 bases not matched to a gene. The CDR3: CASSLAGASGADTQYF. The CDR3 region has the DNA TGTGCCAGCAGCTTGGCGGGCGCTAGCGGGGCAGATACGCAGTATTTT.

The chain uses TRBV5-1 and TRBJ1-1; no definite D call. The V end lost 3 bases, the J end lost 0 bases, and 12 bases lay between the germline ends. CDR1 and CDR2 from the germline V gene are SGHRS and YFSETQ. This CDR3 comprises 15 residues. The CDR3 DNA is TGCGCCAGCAGCTCTTCCCATTTGATGAACACTGAAGCTTTCTTT. This gives the protein CASSSSHLMNTEAFF.

V gene TRBV4-1 combines with J gene TRBJ1-1, with unresolved D. V lost 1 base, J lost 0 bases, and 12 bases lay in between. Germline CDR1 and CDR2: MGHRA and YSYEKL. The length of the CDR3 is 16 residues. The CDR3 DNA sequence: TGCGCCAGCAGCCAAGTCTTGTCCCCAATGAACACTGAAGCTTTCTTT. Its protein product is CASSQVLSPMNTEAFF.

The J gene is TRBJ1-6, the V gene TRBV19; D ambiguous. V shed 5 bases and J shed 6 bases, with 8 bases lying between them. The germline V gene has CDR1 LNHDA and CDR2 SQIVND (reference sequence). The CDR3 covers 13 residues. DNA of the CDR3: TGTGCCAGTAGTGGGTTTCTTAATTCACCCCTCCACTTT. As protein: CASSGFLNSPLHF.